A single sample gave rise to the 9 T cell receptor beta chains below, sequenced in a study of blood T cell repertoires in COVID-19. Method: immunoSEQ multiplex PCR; TCRdb's copy keeps in-frame clones and lacks some. The sample lists roughly 71,000 clones; over 65% were seen once. The specimen was peripheral blood. Source of these receptors: an elderly woman with acute or convalescent COVID-19.

This chain links TRBV3-1 (or the pseudogene TRBV3-2) with TRBJ1-1, with 9 bases lining up with TRBD1. V dropped 5 bases and J dropped 0; count of bases not matched to a gene: 4. The CDR3 is 15 amino acids. The germline gives CDR1 LGHDT, CDR2 YNNKEL (reference sequence). The CDR3 loop is CASSDRGLLNTEAFF. CDR3 bases: TGTGCCAGCAGCGACAGGGGGTTGCTGAACACTGAAGCTTTCTTT.

V and J are TRBV6-5 and TRBJ1-6; D is possibly TRBD1 (5 bases). CDR1 and CDR2 from the germline V gene are MNHEY and SVGAGI. With 8 bases removed from V and 10 bases from J, the gap between germline ends came to 9 bases. The CDR3 extends over 11 amino acids. CDR3 amino acids: CASGRESPLHF. For the CDR3, the DNA is TGTGCCAGCGGCAGGGAATCACCCCTCCACTTT.

The chain has TRBV11-2 and TRBJ2-1, with TRBD2 matching 12 bases. Germline lookup yields CDR1 SGHAT and CDR2 FQNNGV. The CDR3 contains 15 residues. V was clipped by 3 bases and J by 7 bases; unmatched bases: 4. In DNA form, the CDR3 reads TGTGCCAGCAGCTTGACTAGCGGGAGTTGGAATGAGCAGTTCTTC. Amino acid sequence: CASSLTSGSWNEQFF.

This clone appeared once. An end of the junction differs from the germline gene, which may be a read error. This chain connects TRBV29-1 to TRBJ2-5, with 13 positions matching TRBD2. The CDR3 sequence is 13 residues long. Germline values: CDR1 SQVTM, CDR2 ANQGSEA. The CDR3: CSAGTSGKERENF. CDR3 nucleotides: TGCAGCGCCGGGACTAGCGGGAAGGAACGTGAGAACTTC.

This chain uses TRBV28 with TRBJ1-4; the D is unclear. This CDR3 spans 13 amino acids. Germline assignment: CDR1 MDHEN and CDR2 SYDVKM. Deletions cut 6 bases from V and 7 bases from J, with 12 bases between. The CDR3 protein is CASSSGKREKLFF. CDR3 coding DNA: TGTGCCAGCAGCTCCGGGAAGCGTGAAAAACTGTTTTTT.

The chain couples TRBV2 to TRBJ2-6, with 7 positions matching TRBD2. The CDR3 totals 18 residues. Germline values: CDR1 SNHLY, CDR2 FYNNEI. The junction had 9 bases not matched to a gene; V was cut back by 4 bases and J by 0 bases. The CDR3 loop reads CASSGGLRTYSGANVLTF. The CDR3 nucleotides read TGTGCCAGCAGTGGGGGACTAAGAACGTACTCTGGGGCCAACGTCCTGACTTTC.

Only one count was recorded for this clone. J is TRBJ2-7 and V is TRBV11-3, with TRBD1 matching over 8 bases. The germline V gene has CDR1 SGHNT and CDR2 YENEEA. The CDR3 extends over 15 amino acids. Trimming removed 5 bases from V and 3 bases from J; junction bases left unmatched: 9. CDR3 sequence: CASSITTGQGYEQYF. The CDR3 DNA reads TGTGCCAGCAGCATTACGACCGGACAGGGCTACGAGCAGTACTTC. Variable domain in full (rest from reference TRBV11-3 and TRBJ2-7): EAGVVQSPRYKIIEKKQPVAFWCNPISGHNTLYWYLQNLGQGPELLIRYENEEAVDDSQLPKDRFSAERLKGVDSTLKIQPAELGDSAVYLCASSITTGQGYEQYFGPGTRLTVT.

In this sample, this clone turned up a few times. This chain uses TRBV5-4 with TRBJ2-2; 9 bases fit TRBD1. Germline-derived CDR1 and CDR2 are SGHNT and YYREEE (reference sequence). The CDR3 covers 15 residues. V was pared by 2 bases and J by 8 bases, with 7 bases of the junction left unmatched. CDR3: CASSFRNRGQGELFF. The CDR3 DNA is TGTGCCAGCAGCTTTAGGAACAGGGGGCAGGGGGAGCTGTTTTTT. Full variable domain (outside the CDR3, taken from reference TRBV5-4 and TRBJ2-2): ETGVTQSPTHLIKTRGQQVTLRCSSQSGHNTVSWYQQALGQGPQFIFQYYREEENGRGNFPPRFSGLQFPNYSSELNVNALELDDSALYLCASSFRNRGQGELFFGEGSRLTVL.

The V call is TRBV30, the J call TRBJ1-1; no definite D call. With 0 bases removed from V and 3 bases from J, the gap between germline ends came to 11 bases. CDR3 length: 14 amino acids. Germline V gene lookup returns CDR1 GTSNPN and CDR2 SVGIG (reference sequence). CDR3 bases: TGTGCCTGGAGTGTTCTACAGTCTTACACTGAAGCTTTCTTT. Translating it yields CAWSVLQSYTEAFF.